This is a list of T cell receptor beta chains from one sample in a study of neurological immune-mediated disorders. MiXCR, run by TCRdb on the 5' RACE reads, gives a single entry per CDR3 protein. The data hold 47,000 or so distinct CDR3 sequences, with more than 8.5% observed a single time. The sample consisted of PBMCs. The source is a woman aged 40-49 years in good health. CDR3s include the opening cysteine and the closing phenylalanine or tryptophan. The order of the fields is clone size, D gene, V gene, J gene, CDR3 protein, CDR3 DNA. The D gene is left open where the match is weak. Rows give clone size only sometimes, using once, few, many, or a class for an expanded clone.

clone size: many
D gene: TRBD2
V gene: TRBV4-3
J gene: TRBJ2-3
CDR3 protein: CASSQDPPGGVSDTQYF
CDR3 DNA: TGCGCCAGCAGCCAAGATCCGCCGGGAGGTGTTTCAGATACGCAGTATTTT

clone size: many
D gene: NA
V gene: TRBV28
J gene: TRBJ2-1
CDR3 protein: CASSYGVYNEQFF
CDR3 DNA: TGTGCCAGCAGTTACGGGGTCTACAATGAGCAGTTCTTC

clone size: many
D gene: NA
V gene: TRBV12-5
J gene: TRBJ1-5
CDR3 protein: CASGGTVNQPQHF
CDR3 DNA: TGTGCTAGTGGTGGGACGGTCAATCAGCCCCAGCATTTT

clone size: many
D gene: NA
V gene: TRBV6-2/TRBV6-3
J gene: TRBJ2-5
CDR3 protein: CASSYLETQYF
CDR3 DNA: TGTGCCAGCAGTTACCTGGAGACCCAGTACTTC

clone size: many
D gene: NA
V gene: TRBV21-1
J gene: TRBJ2-1
CDR3 protein: CASRVKGLRCVEQFF
CDR3 DNA: TGTGCCAGCAGAGTTAAGGGGTTACGATGTGTTGAGCAGTTCTTC

clone size: NA
D gene: NA
V gene: TRBV20-1
J gene: TRBJ2-6
CDR3 protein: CSAREPYSWVANVLTF
CDR3 DNA: TGCAGTGCTAGAGAACCTTACTCTTGGGTGGCCAATGTCCTGACTTTC

clone size: many
D gene: NA
V gene: TRBV11-3
J gene: TRBJ2-3
CDR3 protein: CASSSLRGSTDTQYF
CDR3 DNA: TGTGCCAGCAGCTCGCTACGGGGTAGCACAGATACGCAGTATTTT

clone size: many
D gene: TRBD2
V gene: TRBV5-1
J gene: TRBJ2-3
CDR3 protein: CASSWTSGRLADTQYF
CDR3 DNA: TGCGCCAGCAGCTGGACTAGCGGCCGATTGGCAGATACGCAGTATTTT

clone size: many
D gene: NA
V gene: TRBV20-1
J gene: TRBJ2-7
CDR3 protein: CSASLVGDISYEQYF
CDR3 DNA: TGCAGTGCTAGTCTAGTGGGGGATATCTCCTACGAGCAGTACTTC

clone size: many
D gene: TRBD1
V gene: TRBV29-1
J gene: TRBJ2-1
CDR3 protein: CSVIRDRAPNEQFF
CDR3 DNA: TGCAGCGTCATCCGGGACAGGGCCCCGAATGAGCAGTTCTTC

clone size: many
D gene: NA
V gene: TRBV5-6
J gene: TRBJ2-1
CDR3 protein: CASSLGLLSSYNEQFF
CDR3 DNA: TGTGCCAGCAGCTTGGGACTCCTAAGCTCCTACAATGAGCAGTTCTTC

clone size: many
D gene: NA
V gene: TRBV18
J gene: TRBJ1-2
CDR3 protein: CASSPVASYGYTF
CDR3 DNA: TGTGCCAGCTCACCGGTCGCTTCTTATGGCTACACCTTC

clone size: many
D gene: NA
V gene: TRBV6-2/TRBV6-3
J gene: TRBJ1-5
CDR3 protein: CASSYPVLGAQPQHF
CDR3 DNA: TGTGCCAGCAGTTACCCGGTCCTTGGGGCTCAGCCCCAGCATTTT

clone size: many
D gene: NA
V gene: TRBV9
J gene: TRBJ2-3
CDR3 protein: CASSAETTSTTQYF
CDR3 DNA: TGTGCCAGCAGCGCCGAGACTACTTCCACTACGCAGTATTTT

clone size: many
D gene: NA
V gene: TRBV4-3
J gene: TRBJ2-3
CDR3 protein: CASSQGGVGTQYF
CDR3 DNA: TGCGCCAGCAGCCAAGGAGGGGTGGGGACGCAGTATTTT

clone size: many
D gene: NA
V gene: TRBV7-2
J gene: TRBJ1-1
CDR3 protein: CASSFGRGHTEAFF
CDR3 DNA: TGTGCCAGCAGCTTCGGTAGAGGACACACTGAAGCTTTCTTT

clone size: many
D gene: NA
V gene: TRBV27
J gene: TRBJ1-1
CDR3 protein: CASRTVRGGAKNTEAFF
CDR3 DNA: TGTGCCAGCAGAACCGTGAGGGGGGGGGCGAAGAACACTGAAGCTTTCTTT

clone size: many
D gene: TRBD1
V gene: TRBV29-1
J gene: TRBJ2-7
CDR3 protein: CSVGDRMSYEQYF
CDR3 DNA: TGCAGCGTTGGGGACAGAATGTCTTACGAGCAGTACTTC

clone size: many
D gene: NA
V gene: TRBV7-2
J gene: TRBJ2-1
CDR3 protein: CASSLGGLNPNEQFF
CDR3 DNA: TGTGCCAGCAGCTTAGGCGGCCTCAATCCCAATGAGCAGTTCTTC

clone size: many
D gene: NA
V gene: TRBV12-3/TRBV12-4
J gene: TRBJ2-1
CDR3 protein: CASSPPSRNEQFF
CDR3 DNA: TGTGCCAGCAGTCCCCCCTCGCGCAATGAGCAGTTCTTC

clone size: many
D gene: TRBD1
V gene: TRBV9
J gene: TRBJ2-7
CDR3 protein: CASSAQGSEQYF
CDR3 DNA: TGTGCCAGCAGCGCACAGGGGAGCGAGCAGTACTTC

clone size: many
D gene: NA
V gene: TRBV30
J gene: TRBJ1-2
CDR3 protein: CAWSVTEGGYTF
CDR3 DNA: TGTGCCTGGAGTGTAACCGAGGGTGGCTACACCTTC

clone size: NA
D gene: NA
V gene: TRBV7-2
J gene: TRBJ1-1
CDR3 protein: CARSLVTPNTEAFF
CDR3 DNA: TGTGCCAGGAGCTTAGTTACCCCTAACACTGAAGCTTTCTTT

clone size: many
D gene: NA
V gene: TRBV2
J gene: TRBJ2-1
CDR3 protein: CASTSGVSINEQFF
CDR3 DNA: TGTGCCAGCACCTCGGGGGTATCCATCAATGAGCAGTTCTTC

clone size: many
D gene: NA
V gene: TRBV6-6
J gene: TRBJ2-7
CDR3 protein: CASSYLGRDLYEQYF
CDR3 DNA: TGTGCCAGCAGTTACCTAGGCAGGGACCTCTACGAGCAGTACTTC

clone size: NA
D gene: NA
V gene: TRBV27
J gene: TRBJ2-7
CDR3 protein: CASSWAFGDSYEQYF
CDR3 DNA: TGTGCCAGCAGTTGGGCTTTTGGGGACTCCTACGAGCAGTACTTC

clone size: NA
D gene: NA
V gene: TRBV15
J gene: TRBJ1-1
CDR3 protein: CATSSGDTEAFF
CDR3 DNA: TGTGCCACCAGCTCGGGGGACACTGAAGCTTTCTTT

clone size: many
D gene: TRBD1
V gene: TRBV7-2
J gene: TRBJ1-2
CDR3 protein: CASSTGQEFYGYTF
CDR3 DNA: TGTGCCAGCAGCACTGGACAGGAATTCTATGGCTACACCTTC